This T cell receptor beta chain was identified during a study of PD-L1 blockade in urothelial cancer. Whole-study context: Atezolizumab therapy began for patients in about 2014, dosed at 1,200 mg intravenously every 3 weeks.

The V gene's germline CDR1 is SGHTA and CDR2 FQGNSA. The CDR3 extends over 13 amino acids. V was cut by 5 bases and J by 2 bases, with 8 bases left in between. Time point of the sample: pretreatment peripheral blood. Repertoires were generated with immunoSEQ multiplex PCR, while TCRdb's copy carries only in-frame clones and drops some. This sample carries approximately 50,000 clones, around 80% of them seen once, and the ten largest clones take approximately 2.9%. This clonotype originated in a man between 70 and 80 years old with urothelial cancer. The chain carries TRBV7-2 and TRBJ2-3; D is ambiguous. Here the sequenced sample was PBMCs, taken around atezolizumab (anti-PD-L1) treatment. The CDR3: CASSVRNTDTQYF. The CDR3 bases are TGTGCCAGCAGCGTGAGAAACACAGATACGCAGTATTTT.